This T cell receptor beta chain was documented in a study of early T cells in non-severe SARS-CoV-2 infection. TCRdb re-called the 5' RACE reads through MiXCR, storing one row per CDR3 protein. The table shows 85,000 to 100,000 distinct CDR3 sequences, with approximately 10% occurring only once. This clonotype has more than one count but fewer than ten. The receptor was derived from an adult who was a healthcare worker with PCR-confirmed SARS-CoV-2 infection or an uninfected control (not recorded which). Material: whole blood.

DNA of the CDR3: TGCAGCGTTACCCAGGACGGCAGACGCACAGATACGCAGTATTTT. Residues: CSVTQDGRRTDTQYF. This chain links TRBV29-1 with TRBJ2-3, with D unclear. This CDR3 spans 15 amino acids. The germline CDR1 and CDR2 sequences are SQVTM and ANQGSEA. Between the trimmed V and J ends, which lost 5 bases and 1 base, there was a span of 16 bases.